This T cell receptor (beta chain) was documented in a study of T-cell reconstitution after alpha-beta-depleted transplantation in children. This clonotype was seen repeatedly, ten times or more. The antigen remains unidentified. Study-level points and caveats: Surviving thymic progenitors and recipient T cells were the source of high TCRbeta diversity at day 60 in some patients. Newly produced T cells mostly accounted for T-cell counts and diversity one year post-transplant. Several hundred rapidly expanded clones from non-depleted graft cells reportedly supplied alpha-beta T cells about two months post-transplant.

TCRbeta library construction was performed incorporating unique molecular identifiers. TCRdb fed the PCR reads into MiXCR, producing one record per CDR3 protein. In the table there are around 76,000 distinct CDR3 sequences, 15% to 20% of which are singletons. This receptor was taken from a male patient aged 2-15 years who had a stem cell transplant for acute lymphoblastic leukemia, so the T cells may come from the graft donor. This specimen consisted of PBMCs, mostly from graft donor cells, obtained 360 days after TCRalphabeta/CD19-depleted stem cell transplant.

The CDR3 sequence is CASSLGVTLNTEAFF. The CDR3, as DNA: TGTGCCAGCAGCTTAGGGGTAACACTGAACACTGAAGCTTTCTTT. The rearrangement joins TRBV7-9 to TRBJ1-1; no reliable D call. Looked up from germline, CDR1 is SEHNR and CDR2 is FQNEAQ (reference sequence). The V gene lost 1 base and the J gene lost 0 bases, with 9 bases spanning the gap. CDR3 size: 15 residues. The entire variable domain, with the rest obtained from reference TRBV7-9 and TRBJ1-1, is as follows: DTGVSQNPRHKITKRGQNVTFRCDPISEHNRLYWYRQTLGQGPEFLTYFQNEAQLEKSRLLSDRFSAERPKGSFSTLEIQRTEQGDSAMYLCASSLGVTLNTEAFFGQGTRLTVV.